What follows is one T cell receptor beta chain and its context. Its specificity is unknown. Donors were healthy HIV-negative adults without recent acute infections or vaccinations. With 4 bases clipped from V and 2 bases from J, the junction kept 16 bases outside the gene matches. Germline V gene data show CDR1 as SGHNT and CDR2 as YENEEA. There are 19 residues in the CDR3. Clones were read by immunoSEQ multiplex PCR, and TCRdb kept only the in-frame ones, dropping some. The sample gives millions of clones, around 95% of which show up once; roughly 0.13% is in the top ten. This record belongs to a study of shared clonotypes between healthy human individuals. Overall study results and limits: The study found lower generation probabilities in non-shared clonotypes than in those shared by all four donors. A handful of donors showed sharing of approximately 5% of naive CD4 clonotypes.

The sequenced sample was naive CD4+ T cells sorted from blood. The sample's subset: CD45RA+ positively selected. The chain uses TRBV11-3 and TRBJ2-7; 11 bases match TRBD2. This sequence was found in a man aged 18 to 29 in good health. For the CDR3, the DNA is TGTGCCAGCAGCTCAGGCCTTCAGGGGACTAGCGGTCGTACCTACGAGCAGTACTTC. Its protein is CASSSGLQGTSGRTYEQYF.